The rows below give T cell receptor beta chains drawn from one sample of a study of T cells in Graves' hyperthyroidism and ophthalmopathy. TCRdb called the multiplex PCR reads again in MiXCR, with one record for every CDR3 protein. In the table there are some 440,000 distinct CDR3 sequences, around a sixth of which are singletons. The specimen was blood. The receptors come from a woman under 30 with Graves' hyperthyroidism. Both conserved end residues are part of each CDR3. Fields, in order: clone size, V gene, J gene, D gene, CDR3 DNA, CDR3 protein. The D gene is left open where the match is weak. The size of a clone is reported for some rows only, either as once, few or many, or as a class for expanded clones.

clone_size: -
v_call: TRBV25-1
j_call: TRBJ1-1
d_call: TRBD1
cdr3_nt: TGTGCCAGCAGTGTTACAGGGGTCACTGAAGCTTTCTTT
cdr3_aa: CASSVTGVTEAFF

clone_size: -
v_call: TRBV20-1
j_call: TRBJ2-7
d_call: -
cdr3_nt: TGCAGTGCTAGACTCCTAGGAAGTATCTACGAGCAGTACTTC
cdr3_aa: CSARLLGSIYEQYF

clone_size: -
v_call: TRBV3-2
j_call: TRBJ1-6
d_call: -
cdr3_nt: TGTGCCAGCCGGACAGTTAATTCACCCCTCCACTTT
cdr3_aa: CASRTVNSPLHF

clone_size: -
v_call: TRBV10-3
j_call: TRBJ2-1
d_call: TRBD1
cdr3_nt: TGTGCCATCAACAGACAGGGGCCCGCGAATGAGCAGTTCTTC
cdr3_aa: CAINRQGPANEQFF

clone_size: few
v_call: TRBV7-2
j_call: TRBJ2-3
d_call: TRBD2
cdr3_nt: TGTGCCAGCAGCTTGAGGACTAGCGGGGGGGGGTGGGATACGCAGTATTTT
cdr3_aa: CASSLRTSGGGWDTQYF

clone_size: -
v_call: TRBV6-1
j_call: TRBJ1-5
d_call: -
cdr3_nt: TGTGCCAGCAGTGAAGTCTACCGTAATCAGCCCCAGCATTTT
cdr3_aa: CASSEVYRNQPQHF

clone_size: once
v_call: TRBV20-1
j_call: TRBJ2-7
d_call: -
cdr3_nt: TGCAGCGGAACCGGGCCACACAACCCCTACGAGCAGTACTTC
cdr3_aa: CSGTGPHNPYEQYF

clone_size: few
v_call: TRBV20-1
j_call: TRBJ2-5
d_call: -
cdr3_nt: TGCAGTGCCGACGAACTAGGTCGGCGAGAGACCCAGTACTTC
cdr3_aa: CSADELGRRETQYF

clone_size: -
v_call: TRBV5-1
j_call: TRBJ2-2
d_call: TRBD2
cdr3_nt: TGCGCCAGCAGCTTCGGGACTAGGGGTACCGGGGAGCTGTTTTTT
cdr3_aa: CASSFGTRGTGELFF

clone_size: many
v_call: TRBV11-2
j_call: TRBJ2-5
d_call: -
cdr3_nt: TGTGCCAGCAGACTAGGCGGTAGGGAAGGGGTCCTAGGGACCCAGTACTTC
cdr3_aa: CASRLGGREGVLGTQYF

clone_size: many
v_call: TRBV7-9
j_call: TRBJ2-5
d_call: -
cdr3_nt: TGTGCCAGCAGCTTCGGGACCAGCACAGAAGAGACCCAGTACTTC
cdr3_aa: CASSFGTSTEETQYF

clone_size: many
v_call: TRBV12-3/TRBV12-4
j_call: TRBJ2-1
d_call: TRBD1
cdr3_nt: TGTGCCAGCAGTCGCGCCGGGACAGCATACAATGAGCAGTTCTTC
cdr3_aa: CASSRAGTAYNEQFF

clone_size: -
v_call: TRBV6-2/TRBV6-3
j_call: TRBJ1-5
d_call: -
cdr3_nt: TGTGCCAGCAGCAGCTTACCCGGGGCCGTAAATCAGCCCCAGCATTTT
cdr3_aa: CASSSLPGAVNQPQHF

clone_size: many
v_call: TRBV18
j_call: TRBJ1-1
d_call: -
cdr3_nt: TGTGCCAGCTCATCCTTTAAGGGGCCGGGCACTGAAGCTTTCTTT
cdr3_aa: CASSSFKGPGTEAFF

clone_size: many
v_call: TRBV5-1
j_call: TRBJ2-1
d_call: -
cdr3_nt: TGCGCCAGCAGCTTCATTGGGGGTTTGAGTGAGCAGTTCTTC
cdr3_aa: CASSFIGGLSEQFF

clone_size: -
v_call: TRBV4-1
j_call: TRBJ2-1
d_call: -
cdr3_nt: TGCGCCAGCAGCCAAGATGGGGGGGCCTCGAGTGAGCAGTTCTTC
cdr3_aa: CASSQDGGASSEQFF

clone_size: few
v_call: TRBV18
j_call: TRBJ1-2
d_call: -
cdr3_nt: TGTGCCAGCTCACAGGGAGGTCCCGACTATGGCTACACCTTC
cdr3_aa: CASSQGGPDYGYTF

clone_size: -
v_call: TRBV25-1
j_call: TRBJ1-1
d_call: -
cdr3_nt: TGTGCCAGCAGTGCCGGACCGGTAGAAGCTTTCTTT
cdr3_aa: CASSAGPVEAFF

clone_size: many
v_call: TRBV6-2/TRBV6-3
j_call: TRBJ1-1
d_call: -
cdr3_nt: TGTGCCAGCAGCCCCGACAACACTGAAGCTTTCTTT
cdr3_aa: CASSPDNTEAFF

clone_size: many
v_call: TRBV3-1
j_call: TRBJ1-2
d_call: -
cdr3_nt: TGTGCCAGCAGCCAAGCAGGGAACTATGGCTACACCTTC
cdr3_aa: CASSQAGNYGYTF

clone_size: -
v_call: TRBV7-9
j_call: TRBJ1-5
d_call: -
cdr3_nt: TGTGCCAGCAGCTTAGACGGATACAATCAGCCCCAGCATTTT
cdr3_aa: CASSLDGYNQPQHF

clone_size: many
v_call: TRBV7-2
j_call: TRBJ2-3
d_call: TRBD2
cdr3_nt: TGTGCCAGCAGCCTGGGGACTAGCGGGACCCCAGGCACAGATACGCAGTATTTT
cdr3_aa: CASSLGTSGTPGTDTQYF

clone_size: -
v_call: TRBV10-1
j_call: TRBJ2-1
d_call: -
cdr3_nt: TGCGCCAGCAGTGAGAGGTTCAAGACTGAGCAGTTCTTC
cdr3_aa: CASSERFKTEQFF

clone_size: many
v_call: TRBV27
j_call: TRBJ2-7
d_call: -
cdr3_nt: TGTGCCAGCAGTTGGAAGAATCCATACTACGAGCAGTACTTC
cdr3_aa: CASSWKNPYYEQYF

clone_size: many
v_call: TRBV3-1
j_call: TRBJ2-7
d_call: TRBD2
cdr3_nt: TGTGCCAGCAGCCAAATTCCCTGGGGGGGACCCTACGAGCAGTACTTC
cdr3_aa: CASSQIPWGGPYEQYF

clone_size: -
v_call: TRBV7-2
j_call: TRBJ2-2
d_call: TRBD2
cdr3_nt: TGTGCCAGCAGCTCCCGGTGGGGCGGGGGGGTCTCGAGCACCGGGGAGCTGTTTTTT
cdr3_aa: CASSSRWGGGVSSTGELFF

clone_size: -
v_call: TRBV7-9
j_call: TRBJ1-5
d_call: -
cdr3_nt: TGTGCCAGCAGCTTAGTTGGTACTGGGCCCCAGCATTTT
cdr3_aa: CASSLVGTGPQHF